This TCR beta chain comes out of a study of blood T cell repertoires in COVID-19 (dated by TCRdb to 2018 to 2021). Study-wide context: Samples covering the acute and convalescent phases of COVID-19 were provided by collaborators in the United States, Italy and Spain. The prospective study material was composed of cDNA or gDNA derived from T cells, B-cell-depleted T cells, or PBMCs. Deeply sampled blood TCRbeta repertoires from subjects exposed to, actively infected with, or recovered from COVID-19 were included in the dataset. The repertoires were released in a freely available public database meant as a resource for research on the immune response to SARS-CoV-2. The samples were drawn from the first 160 participants of the ongoing ImmuneRACE study and from 1,254 subjects provided by 6 global collaborators. Sample metadata almost always included a de-identified subject ID, COVID-19 status, age in years and sex. Where available, HLA class I and class II types were obtained from metadata supplied by the sample provider rather than from assay-based typing. The investigation overall reported the following: Clinical and demographic metadata were provided uncurated, with the amount varying by source and participant.

Measured from the cysteine to the phenylalanine, the CDR3 is 14 residues long. The CDR3 DNA has 42 bases and is translated from base 1. Looking up the germline V gene (reference sequence) yields CDR1 LNHNV and CDR2 YYDKDF. The germline V and J ends show losses of 1 base and 9 bases respectively, and no gene match explains 8 bases of the junction. TCRbeta CDR3 regions were amplified from genomic DNA using the immunoSEQ Assay, a bias-controlled multiplex PCR. Per the authors' processing: Within the assay, amplification of reference gene primers was used to estimate how many nucleated cells each sample contained. To quantify the absolute abundance of each unique TCRbeta CDR3 rearrangement, sequence reads were collapsed and filtered. For each sample, productive Simpson clonality was calculated as the square root of Simpson's diversity index over productive rearrangements. Held by TCRdb, this immuneACCESS table contains in-frame sequences only and omits some clones. Under half of the omission traces to an unresolved V gene where checked; the cause of the rest is unknown. That table supplies the V and J calls and clone size; D and trimming were determined from the DNA. This sample lists some 24,000 clones; about 76% were detected once. The biggest ten clones account for just over 6.5% of the sample.

The collaborating institutions used their own protocols to collect whole blood in K2EDTA tubes. For TCRbeta analysis, collaborators shipped samples in one of three forms: frozen whole blood, isolated PBMCs, or DNA extracted from either of those sample types. This clone was recorded once. The clone's antigen remains unknown. No per-base quality is available; no much larger clone lies one base away. Here the chain combines TRBV15 and TRBJ1-2; TRBD1 lines up with 7 middle nucleotides. The sample consisted of peripheral blood. The TCR comes from an older man with acute or convalescent COVID-19. The CDR3 amino acid sequence is: CATSRVGQDGSYTF. The DNA sequence is as follows: TGTGCCACCAGCAGAGTCGGACAGGACGGGAGCTACACCTTC.